These 4 T cell receptor beta chains share one sample of origin, sequenced in a study of prognosis after radiotherapy for stage I lung cancer. From genomic DNA, TCR beta CDR3 was amplified by two-round multiplex PCR. First-round PCR, the initial amplification, used primers specific to each TRBV and TRBJ gene. TCRdb reprocessed the multiplex PCR reads with MiXCR, giving one entry per CDR3 protein. The sample lists fewer than 40,000 distinct CDR3 sequences, about 34% occurring once. The material was PBMCs, obtained before or after stereotactic body radiation therapy (not recorded which). These receptors all stem from a donor of 50 years or more with non-small cell lung cancer.

This clonotype was seen repeatedly, ten times or more. The rearrangement joins TRBV5-1 to TRBJ2-5, with a possible D match to TRBD2 (6 bases). Trimming removed 4 bases from V and 5 bases from J, with 12 bases in between. Germline CDR1 reads SGHRS; CDR2 reads YFSETQ. This CDR3 has 13 amino acids. CDR3 sequence reads: CASSVTSLETQYF. The CDR3 region has the DNA TGCGCCAGCAGCGTGACTAGTTTGGAGACCCAGTACTTC.

The chain combines TRBV6-1 with TRBJ2-7; D is perhaps TRBD2 (5 bases). Trimming pared 9 bases from V and 4 bases from J, leaving 19 bases between. Germline CDR1 is MNHNS and CDR2 is SASEGT. The CDR3 spans 14 residues. CDR3 coding DNA: TGTGCCAGAAGTCCCTCGGACGGGAAATACGAGCAGTACTTC. As protein: CARSPSDGKYEQYF.

With respect to this clonotype: This likely stems from a read error, as it lies one base from a far larger clone. The chain is built from TRBV6-4 and TRBJ2-1, with 9 bases fitting TRBD2. This CDR3 region has 15 residues. Germline trimming cut 5 bases from V and 12 bases from J; bases unmatched to any gene: 14. CDR1 MRHNA and CDR2 SNTAGT come from the germline V gene. The CDR3 protein is CASSTAGASGKGQFF. CDR3 bases: TGTGCCAGCAGTACGGCCGGGGCTAGCGGGAAAGGGCAGTTCTTC.

A few counts support this clonotype. The chain employs TRBV7-9 and TRBJ1-1; D is possibly TRBD1 (5 bases). Per the germline V gene, CDR1 is SEHNR and CDR2 is FQNEAQ (reference sequence). The CDR3 has 11 residues. Trimming took 5 bases from V and 8 from J, leaving 9 bases between them. The CDR3 nucleotides are TGTGCCAGCAGCAACGCAGGGGAAGCTTTCTTT. Its protein is CASSNAGEAFF.